This TCR beta chain stems from a study of T cells in narcolepsy. The protocol was immunoSEQ multiplex PCR, while the TCRdb copy is restricted to in-frame clones and leaves out a portion. Seen here are about 15,000 clones, approximately 83% observed once, and the top ten hold around 37%. The germline V and J ends were trimmed by 5 bases and 10 bases, with 12 bases remaining between them. Germline V lookup: CDR1 SNHLY, CDR2 FYNNEI. CDR3 length equals 12 residues. The V call is TRBV2, the J call TRBJ2-1; D tentatively fits TRBD1 or TRBD2 (5 bases each). The source material was memory (CD45RA-) CD4+ T cells from blood. The clonotype originates from a human donor in good health. DNA for the CDR3: TGTGCCAGCAGTCGGGACGGGATCGAGCAGTTCTTC. Amino acids: CASSRDGIEQFF.